Given below is one T cell receptor beta chain in context. With V trimmed by 3 bases and J by 2 bases, 9 bases remained unmatched. This CDR3 is built from 18 residues. This sample is part of a study of blood T cells in healthy people across ages. It was with a sample-barcoded 5' primer and a J-beta primer mix that a second PCR of roughly 6 to 11 cycles was run. Paired-end reads containing CDR3 totaled no fewer than 2.5 million for each sample. TCRdb used MiXCR to reprocess the 5' RACE reads, holding one entry per CDR3 protein. The data contain around 800,000 distinct CDR3 sequences, about 48% of them singletons.

The chain joins TRBV12-3 or TRBV12-4 to TRBJ2-1; 11 bases fit TRBD2. The sequence was obtained from a man older than 75 in good health. Sequencing used blood. The CDR3 loop reads CASSLFLAGGPAYNEQFF. The CDR3 coding sequence is TGTGCCAGCAGTTTGTTTCTAGCGGGAGGCCCCGCCTACAATGAGCAGTTCTTC.